This T cell receptor beta chain came from a study of T-cell reconstitution after alpha-beta-depleted transplantation in children listed by TCRdb under 2016. Regarding the research as a whole: T-cell immune reconstitution after TCRalphabeta/CD19-depleted allogeneic hematopoietic cell transplantation in children was quantitatively tracked in the study by means of TCR repertoire profiling.

What the work shows at the level of the full study, not this receptor alone: In some patients, the high TCRbeta diversity seen at day 60 was put down to recipient T cells and intrathymic progenitors that had survived conditioning. The apparently early alphabetaT-cell count recovery about two months after transplant was reportedly dependent on only several hundred rapidly expanded clones derived from non-depleted graft cells. Over the following months the frequencies of hyperexpanded clones went down, and after one year T-cell counts and TCRbeta diversity were mostly credited to newly produced T cells.

The treatment or condition label of this sample denotes: allogeneic hematopoietic cell transplantation with graft depleted of TCRalphabeta T cells and CD19 B cells. The children who served as transplant recipients had been given grafts of TCRalphabeta/CD19-depleted allogeneic hematopoietic cells. A few counts support this clonotype. What antigen it recognizes has not been identified. No base qualities exist here, and no much larger clone lies one base off it. Inclusive of the bounding cysteine and phenylalanine, the CDR3 is 15 residues long. Only the CDR3 part of the read is kept: 45 bases, read in frame from the first base. Trimming takes 3 bases from V and 5 bases from J, and the germline ends sit 14 bases apart. Per the germline V gene, SGHVS is the CDR1 and FQNEAQ is the CDR2. The library was generated by PCR. Data came from an Illumina HiSeq 2500. TCR libraries were prepared with molecular barcoding, using unique molecular identifiers to normalize TCRbeta repertoire quantification. TCRdb reprocessed the public reads (quality trimming at Q25 with fastp, clone calling with MiXCR) and kept in-frame beta chains. Each entry is one CDR3 protein sequence, shown with its most common DNA and genes. This sample has roughly 310,000 distinct CDR3 sequences in its table, and over 20% of those were observed once. The top ten clones comprise roughly 9.8% of the sample.

The sequence links TRBV7-8 to TRBJ1-5, with TRBD1 tentatively as D gene (6 bases match). The source of this sequence is a male patient younger than 18 who had a stem cell transplant for acute lymphoblastic leukemia, so the T cells may come from the graft donor. Specimen: PBMCs, mostly from graft donor cells, collected 180 days after TCRalphabeta/CD19-depleted stem cell transplant. Here the CDR3 is given as CASSFLQGKHQPQHF. In nucleotide form, the sequence is TGTGCCAGCAGCTTCCTACAGGGAAAACATCAGCCCCAGCATTTT. The reference TRBV7-8 and TRBJ1-5 proteins fill in what lies around the CDR3, so the full variable domain reads GAGVSQSPRYKVAKRGQDVALRCDPISGHVSLFWYQQALGQGPEFLTYFQNEAQLDKSGLPSDRFFAERPEGSVSTLKIQRTQQEDSAVYLCASSFLQGKHQPQHFGDGTRLSIL.